What follows describes a single T cell receptor beta chain. This record belongs to a study of patients and donors after allogeneic stem cell transplantation. TCRdb recomputed calls from the RT-PCR reads with MiXCR, one row per CDR3 protein. The sample has approximately 160,000 distinct CDR3 sequences; approximately 24% are singletons. This CDR3 comprises 11 residues. Trimming stripped 6 bases from V and 3 bases from J, with 9 bases between. Germline CDR1 and CDR2: SQVTM and ANQGSEA. Sequencing used blood, either unsorted or a sorted T cell fraction (not recorded which). This chain connects TRBV29-1 to TRBJ2-7, with a weak D call TRBD1 (6 bases). This TCR was sampled from a human donor who was either an allogeneic HSCT recipient or a stem cell or donor lymphocyte infusion donor (not recorded which). It is not recorded whose cells these are; they may come from a transplant donor. The chain's CDR3 is CSVEGDYEQYF. The CDR3 DNA is TGCAGCGTCGAGGGGGACTACGAGCAGTACTTC.